One and the same sample provided the 8 T cell receptor beta chains below, sequenced in a study of breast tumors, draining lymph nodes, adjacent tissues. TCRdb passed the multiplex PCR reads through MiXCR, listing each CDR3 protein once. The sample lists about 140,000 distinct CDR3 sequences, 32% occurring once. Samples came from axillary lymph nodes draining the breast cancer. The sequenced material came from axillary lymph node tissue. These TCRs come from a female donor with breast cancer. Some clones in this sample may be carry-over from other donors' samples.

This clonotype was observed at least ten times. The chain recombines TRBV30 with TRBJ1-5; possibly TRBD1 for D (6 bases). Germline assignment: CDR1 GTSNPN and CDR2 SVGIG (reference sequence). The CDR3 spans 13 residues. The V and J ends lost 2 bases and 1 base respectively, with 6 bases between them. CDR3 in amino acids: CAWSTGSNQPQHF. CDR3 in DNA: TGTGCCTGGAGTACAGGGAGCAATCAGCCCCAGCATTTT.

V is TRBV18 and J is TRBJ1-5, with D maybe TRBD1 (6 bases). Trimming stripped 3 bases from V and 11 bases from J, with 17 bases between. Germline V gene lookup returns CDR1 KGHSH and CDR2 LQKENI. The CDR3 length is 14 residues. In DNA, the CDR3 is TGTGCCAGCTCACCTCAAGGGGGACAAGAGACCCAGCATTTT. Its translation: CASSPQGGQETQHF.

This clonotype was seen ten or more times. This chain joins TRBV20-1 and TRBJ1-3; D is unclear. Between the trimmed V and J ends, which lost 4 bases and 1 base, there was a span of 5 bases. The CDR3 totals 12 residues. CDR1 is DFQATT, CDR2 SNEGSKA, per germline (reference sequence). This CDR3 reads CSAKASGNTIYF. DNA of the CDR3: TGCAGTGCTAAGGCTTCTGGAAACACCATATATTTT.

The sample holds many counts of this clonotype. The J gene is TRBJ1-2, the V gene TRBV4-1; 8 bases align to TRBD1. The ends lost 2 bases at V and 2 bases at J; junction bases unmatched: 7. Germline CDR1 and CDR2: MGHRA and YSYEKL. The CDR3 covers 16 residues. CDR3 sequence: CASSQRVGTGNYGYTF. The CDR3 nucleotides are TGCGCCAGCAGCCAAAGGGTAGGGACAGGCAACTATGGCTACACCTTC.

A note on this clonotype: The missing conserved phenylalanine or tryptophan at the end of this CDR3 makes a read error likely. This rearrangement joins TRBV5-1 to TRBJ2-1; TRBD1 is a possible D gene (5 bases). The CDR3 loop spans 20 amino acids. V lost 8 bases, J lost 5 bases, and 35 bases lay in between. Germline V CDR1 and CDR2: SGHRS, YFSETQ. CDR3 region: CASVRMGGWTADNMNNEQFL. The CDR3 DNA reads TGCGCCAGTGTCAGGATGGGCGGATGGACCGCGGACAATATGAACAATGAGCAGTTCCTC.

Many counts were recorded for this clonotype. The chain carries TRBV7-6 and TRBJ2-5; TRBD1 or TRBD2 may be the D gene (6 bases each). V lost 5 bases and J lost 9, with 28 bases in between. The CDR3 consists of 17 residues. Germline V gene lookup returns CDR1 SGHVS and CDR2 FNYEAQ. CDR3 amino acids: CASSPLGRTVIREPQYF. DNA for the CDR3: TGTGCCAGCAGCCCCCTGGGGAGGACAGTTATAAGGGAGCCCCAGTACTTC.

This clonotype was detected a few times. The chain uses TRBV6-2 or TRBV6-3 and TRBJ2-5, with 9 bases lining up with TRBD2. Germline values: CDR1 MNHEY, CDR2 SVGEGT. CDR3 size: 15 residues. V was pared by 5 bases and J by 5 bases, with 9 bases of the junction left unmatched. CDR3 DNA: TGTGCCAGCAGTCACGTGGGACTAGCAGGCGAGACCCAGTACTTC. Encoded protein: CASSHVGLAGETQYF.

Notes on this clonotype: Germline is not matched at one junction end, which may reflect a read error. The genes are TRBV10-2 and TRBJ2-3; D is unresolved. Germline V gene data show CDR1 as WSHSY and CDR2 as SAAADI. The CDR3 is made up of 17 amino acids. CDR3 loop: CASSEWVPTESTHTQYF. The CDR3 bases are TGCGCCAGCAGTGAATGGGTGCCTACAGAAAGCACACATACGCAGTATTTT.